The 3 T cell receptor gamma chains below were found in one sample sequenced in a study of Vδ1+ human thymocytes. Broader study findings: Thymic TRG and TRD repertoires appeared highly polyclonal, with Gaussian CDR3 length distributions.

No antigen has been identified for these receptors. The template was reverse-transcribed extracted RNA. Pooled V-gene forward primers with one constant-region reverse primer generated the CDR3 amplicons by multiplex PCR. TCRdb re-called the multiplex PCR reads with CATT. The profile shows 6,000 to 7,000 gamma-chain clones, approximately 40% of them singletons. The sample was Vdelta1+ gamma-delta thymocytes from the thymus. The subset is: FACS-sorted CD3+ TCRalphabeta- TCRVdelta1+ TCRVdelta2- thymocytes. The receptors were sampled from a boy younger than two who had congenital heart surgery.

The chain combines TRGV5 with TRGJ1 or TRGJ2. V gave up 0 bases and J gave up 9 bases; unmatched junction bases: 5. From germline, CDR1 is VINAFY and CDR2 YDVSNSKD. This CDR3 spans 12 amino acids. The CDR3 region has the DNA TGTGCCACCTGGGACAGGCCGGGTAAGAAACTCTTT. Residues: CATWDRPGKKLF.

The rearrangement links TRGV3 to TRGJ1 or TRGJ2. Matching the DNA to germline supplied the J gene, which TCRdb does not give. CDR1 is VTNTFY and CDR2 is YDVSTARD in the germline V gene (reference sequence). This CDR3 region has 13 residues. The ends lost 0 bases at V and 12 bases at J; junction bases unmatched: 11. DNA of the CDR3: TGTGCCACCTGGGACAGGCCAGGGTATTCGAAACTCTTT. As protein: CATWDRPGYSKLF.

The chain combines TRGV4 with TRGJP2. The J gene comes from matching the DNA to germline here; TCRdb lacks it. V was clipped by 0 bases and J by 6 bases; unmatched bases: 4. The CDR3 runs to 14 residues. Germline V lookup: CDR1 EGSTGY, CDR2 YDSYTSSV. The CDR3 DNA sequence: TGTGCCACCTGGGATGGGCGAGGTGATTGGATCAAGACGTTT. Amino acid sequence: CATWDGRGDWIKTF.